Shown below are 3 T cell receptor beta chains from a single sample sequenced in a study of blood T cell repertoires in COVID-19. Sequencing used immunoSEQ multiplex PCR; TCRdb keeps in-frame clones, though not all of them. The repertoire holds just over 95,000 clones, with roughly 82% as singletons. The sequencing input was peripheral blood. All receptors come from a man aged 80 or over with acute or convalescent COVID-19.

Comments on this clone: Other DNA sequences within the sample encode an identical CDR3. The chain links TRBV7-2 to TRBJ1-5; D may be TRBD1 (6 bases). Trimming took off 1 base at V and 7 bases at J, with 14 bases between the two ends. CDR3 length: 15 amino acids. Germline lookup yields CDR1 SGHTA and CDR2 FQGNSA. This CDR3 reads CASSLGRGGNQPQHF. In DNA, the CDR3 is TGTGCCAGCAGCTTAGGCAGGGGTGGAAACCAGCCCCAGCATTTT. Together with reference TRBV7-2 and TRBJ1-5, the CDR3 gives the full variable domain: GAGVSQSPSNKVTEKGKDVELRCDPISGHTALYWYRQSLGQGLEFLIYFQGNSAPDKSGLPSDRFSAERTGGSVSTLTIQRTQQEDSAVYLCASSLGRGGNQPQHFGDGTRLSIL.

This CDR3 is CASNYQGAGDSPLHF. The CDR3 DNA follows: TGTGCCAGCAACTATCAGGGGGCCGGGGATTCACCCCTCCACTTT. This sequence joins TRBV7-2 and TRBJ1-6, with TRBD1 identical over 8 bases. This CDR3 comprises 15 residues. The V gene end was trimmed by 7 bases and the J gene end by 8 bases; junction bases not matched to a gene: 10. From germline, CDR1 is SGHTA and CDR2 FQGNSA.

The rearrangement joins TRBV11-3 to TRBJ2-1, with D unresolved. This CDR3 spans 13 amino acids. V was cut by 5 bases and J by 7 bases, with 12 bases left in between. Germline V gene sequence: CDR1 SGHNT, CDR2 YENEEA. In nucleotides, the CDR3 is TGTGCCAGCAGCGCCTCGATGCGGAATGAGCAGTTCTTC. This translates into CASSASMRNEQFF.